One sample yielded the 9 T cell receptor beta chains listed below, sequenced in a study of T-cell memory formation after mild COVID-19. TCRdb fed the 5' RACE reads into MiXCR, producing one record per CDR3 protein. The data contain under 150,000 distinct CDR3 sequences, roughly 15% of them singletons. The sequencing input was PBMCs or a T cell subset sorted from them (not recorded which). These receptors all come from an adult woman who had mild COVID-19 (a few samples of this study predate the infection). Cell type and time point are not known.

This chain connects TRBV20-1 to TRBJ1-5; the D gene is possibly TRBD1 (6 bases). The V gene lost 3 bases and the J gene lost 0 bases, with 9 bases spanning the gap. CDR1 is DFQATT and CDR2 is SNEGSKA in the germline V gene (reference sequence). The CDR3 runs 14 residues. The CDR3 spells CSARETGSNQPQHF. The CDR3 DNA sequence: TGCAGTGCTAGGGAGACAGGTAGCAATCAGCCCCAGCATTTT.

V is TRBV20-1 and J is TRBJ1-2; 7 bases fit TRBD1. Per the germline V gene, CDR1 is DFQATT and CDR2 is SNEGSKA (reference sequence). Unmatched junction bases numbered 16, after V lost 0 bases and J lost 6 bases. The CDR3 loop spans 17 amino acids. CDR3: CSARDPHDRAIGNGYTF. The DNA of the CDR3 is TGCAGTGCTAGAGATCCCCATGACAGGGCGATCGGGAATGGCTACACCTTC.

The chain carries TRBV30 and TRBJ2-1; D call uncertain. CDR3 length equals 10 residues. Between the trimmed V and J ends, which lost 3 bases and 7 bases, there was a span of 4 bases. Germline V gene lookup returns CDR1 GTSNPN and CDR2 SVGIG (reference sequence). CDR3 protein: CAWRGNEQFF. Written as DNA, the CDR3 is TGTGCCTGGAGGGGAAATGAGCAGTTCTTC. Combining the CDR3 with reference TRBV30 and TRBJ2-1 gives the whole variable domain SQTIHQWPATLVQPVGSPLSLECTVEGTSNPNLYWYRQAAGRGLQLLFYSVGIGQISSEVPQNLSASRPQDRQFILSSKKLLLSDSGFYLCAWRGNEQFFGPGTRLTVL.

The V gene is TRBV24-1, the J gene TRBJ2-7; tentatively, D is TRBD1 (6 bases). V was cut by 2 bases and J by 6 bases, with 10 bases left in between. The CDR3 spans 13 residues. Germline CDR1 is KGHDR and CDR2 is SFDVKD. The CDR3 DNA reads as TGTGCCACCAGTGATTCAGGGACACGCGAGCAGTACTTC. The encoded protein is CATSDSGTREQYF.

The V gene is TRBV5-4, the J gene TRBJ2-5; tentative D call: TRBD2 (7 bases). The CDR3 contains 16 residues. Germline V gene lookup returns CDR1 SGHNT and CDR2 YYREEE (reference sequence). Deletions cut 1 base from V and 4 bases from J, with 17 bases between. CDR3 nucleotide sequence: TGTGCCAGCAGCTTGTTCCGGGGGGCGAGTTTAGAGACCCAGTACTTC. It specifies CASSLFRGASLETQYF. Complete variable domain (other parts from reference TRBV5-4 and TRBJ2-5): ETGVTQSPTHLIKTRGQQVTLRCSSQSGHNTVSWYQQALGQGPQFIFQYYREEENGRGNFPPRFSGLQFPNYSSELNVNALELDDSALYLCASSLFRGASLETQYFGPGTRLLVL.

This clonotype was detected a few times. V usage is TRBV19 and J usage is TRBJ2-3; 9 bases align to TRBD2. The germline V gene encodes CDR1 LNHDA and CDR2 SQIVND (reference sequence). The V segment lost 5 bases and the J segment 2 bases; nucleotides outside the gene matches: 5. This CDR3 is 15 amino acids long. The CDR3 DNA follows: TGTGCCAGTAGTTCGCGGGGGGGCGTCACAGATACGCAGTATTTT. Its translation: CASSSRGGVTDTQYF.

Many counts were recorded for this clonotype. This chain uses TRBV24-1 with TRBJ2-1; 8 bases align to TRBD2. V shed 1 base, J shed 2 bases, and the junction held 3 bases outside the gene matches. The germline gives CDR1 KGHDR, CDR2 SFDVKD. This CDR3 region has 16 residues. The CDR3 DNA is TGTGCCACCAGTGATTTAGCGGGAGTAGCCTACAATGAGCAGTTCTTC. Translated, it gives CATSDLAGVAYNEQFF.

This clonotype turned up a few times. J is TRBJ1-5 and V is TRBV10-3; 8 bases map to TRBD1. Germline lookup yields CDR1 ENHRY and CDR2 SYGVKD. The CDR3 length is 15 residues. J lost 2 bases, V lost 2 bases, and 2 bases had no gene match. In DNA form, the CDR3 reads TGTGCCATCAGTGAGGGACAGGGCGGCAATCAGCCCCAGCATTTT. It is translated as CAISEGQGGNQPQHF.

This clonotype turned up a few times. V and J are TRBV6-1 and TRBJ2-3, with 14 nucleotides matching TRBD2. Unmatched junction bases numbered 2, after V lost 4 bases and J lost 5 bases. Germline values: CDR1 MNHNS, CDR2 SASEGT. The CDR3 extends over 15 amino acids. The CDR3 DNA follows: TGTGCCAGCAGTGGACTAGCGGGGGGGCAAGATACGCAGTATTTT. Protein product: CASSGLAGGQDTQYF.